This TCR beta chain was sequenced for a study of T cells in Graves' hyperthyroidism and ophthalmopathy. Study details: Peripheral blood specimens were obtained at initial diagnosis, prior to any treatment. Study findings and constraints: Using 13 V-J features, a model discriminated ophthalmopathy from stable hyperthyroidism. Most clonotypes that expanded in the thyroid above 0.001 also showed up in blood.

This clonotype was found many times. Its antigen remains unidentified. The junction had 6 bases not matched to a gene; V was cut back by 4 bases and J by 5 bases. From germline, CDR1 is MNHNS and CDR2 SASEGT. This CDR3 is 16 amino acids long. Researchers took RNA transcripts and amplified the TCR beta CDR3 regions from them. An initial round of RT-PCR targeting the TCR CDR3 relied on the HTBI primer set. In TCRdb, the multiplex PCR reads were re-called with MiXCR into one record per CDR3 protein. This table has hundreds of thousands of distinct CDR3 sequences, roughly 13% appearing once. The sequenced material came from blood. The sequence was collected from a woman aged 25 to 39 with Graves' hyperthyroidism that later progressed to Graves' ophthalmopathy. The chain is built from TRBV6-1 and TRBJ2-3; 13 nucleotides match TRBD2. Here the CDR3 DNA reads TGTGCCAGCAGTGTACTAGCGGGAGGGCCGGGAGATACGCAGTATTTT. This translates into CASSVLAGGPGDTQYF.